Shown below are 16 T cell receptor beta chains from a single sample sequenced in a study of CD4 T cells in relation to SARS-CoV-2 and coronaviruses. Profiled with immunoSEQ multiplex PCR; TCRdb holds only in-frame clones, not every one. In the table there are approximately 20,000 clones, 76% of which are singletons. The unexposed donors gave CD4+ T cells in about 2011-2018, prior to COVID-19. CD4+ T cells were isolated from the cells after about ten days of culture. Antigens for these TCRs are unknown. The sample was CD4+ T cells from PBMCs, cultured in vitro. The receptor source for this set is a human donor in good health.

This clone is medium-sized (0.01 to 0.1%) by share. The chain uses TRBV11-1 and TRBJ2-1; 7 bases are a match to TRBD1. V was clipped by 5 bases and J by 7 bases; unmatched bases: 2. This CDR3 region has 12 residues. The germline V gene has CDR1 SGHAT and CDR2 FQDESV (reference sequence). The CDR3 sequence is CASSLTGNEQFF. The DNA for the CDR3 is TGTGCCAGCAGCCTGACAGGGAATGAGCAGTTCTTC.

The V gene is TRBV2, the J gene TRBJ2-1, with TRBD1 identical over 7 bases. Germline CDR1 reads SNHLY; CDR2 reads FYNNEI. Trimming took 6 bases from V and 2 from J; bases not matched to a gene: 7. This CDR3 spans 15 amino acids. DNA for the CDR3: TGTGCCAGCAGCGCCGACAGGGTTACCTACAATGAGCAGTTCTTC. Residues: CASSADRVTYNEQFF.

In the case of this clone: One end of the junction fails to match germline, which may point to a read error. This chain connects TRBV2 to TRBJ1-1; tentatively, D is TRBD1 (6 bases). Germline CDR1 reads SNHLY; CDR2 reads FYNNEI. The CDR3 runs 15 residues. In DNA, the CDR3 is TGTGCCAGCAGAGAAGACAGGTTAGGGAACACTGAAGCTTTCTTT. Residues: CASREDRLGNTEAFF. Based on the CDR3 plus reference TRBV2 and TRBJ1-1, the full variable domain is EPEVTQTPSHQVTQMGQEVILRCVPISNHLYFYWYRQILGQKVEFLVSFYNNEISEKSEIFDDQFSVERPDGSNFTLKIRSTKLEDSAMYFCASREDRLGNTEAFFGQGTRLTVV.

The chain joins TRBV5-6 to TRBJ2-7; 9 positions match TRBD1. The CDR3 is made up of 14 amino acids. Trimming at V came to 3 bases and at J to 5 bases, leaving 6 bases not matched to a gene. Looked up from germline, CDR1 is SGHDT and CDR2 is YYEEEE. The CDR3 reads CASSYRDRDDEQYF. Here the CDR3 DNA reads TGTGCCAGCAGCTACCGGGACAGGGACGACGAGCAGTACTTC.

The chain employs TRBV29-1 and TRBJ1-2, with 9 bases lining up with TRBD1. Germline CDR1 and CDR2: SQVTM and ANQGSEA. The CDR3 has 14 amino acids. Trimming took 6 bases from V and 6 from J; bases not matched to a gene: 11. CDR3 DNA: TGCAGCGTCGGACGGGGGGACAGGGATCATGGCTACACCTTC. Translated: CSVGRGDRDHGYTF.

J is TRBJ1-2 and V is TRBV12-3 or TRBV12-4, with D hard to call. The CDR3 has 13 amino acids. V gave up 1 base and J gave up 2 bases, with 5 bases separating them. CDR3 nucleotides: TGTGCCAGCAGTTTAGGCAGGAACTATGGCTACACCTTC. Residues: CASSLGRNYGYTF.

The chain joins TRBV7-8 to TRBJ2-1; 7 bases fit TRBD2. V lost 1 base, J lost 1 base, and 10 bases stayed unmatched. Looked up from germline, CDR1 is SGHVS and CDR2 is FQNEAQ. The CDR3 loop spans 18 amino acids. The CDR3 spells CASSLVISSGTSYNEQFF. Written as DNA, the CDR3 is TGTGCCAGCAGCTTAGTCATCTCTAGCGGAACTTCCTACAATGAGCAGTTCTTC.

This clone came up a few times. DNA for the CDR3: TGTGCCAGCAGCTTCTGGTACGGGACTGAGGAAAAACTGTTTTTT. Translating it yields CASSFWYGTEEKLFF. This sequence joins TRBV7-9 and TRBJ1-4, with D possibly TRBD1 on 5 matching bases. The CDR3 runs to 15 residues. V dropped 3 bases and J dropped 8 bases, with 16 bases sitting between them. The V gene's germline CDR1 is SEHNR and CDR2 FQNEAQ (reference sequence). Combining the CDR3 with reference TRBV7-9 and TRBJ1-4 gives the whole variable domain DTGVSQNPRHKITKRGQNVTFRCDPISEHNRLYWYRQTLGQGPEFLTYFQNEAQLEKSRLLSDRFSAERPKGSFSTLEIQRTEQGDSAMYLCASSFWYGTEEKLFFGSGTQLSVL.

This chain uses TRBV7-3 with TRBJ2-1; D may correspond to TRBD1 or TRBD2 (5 bases each). Germline V gives CDR1 SGHTA, CDR2 FQGTGA. V lost 6 bases and J 9 bases, leaving 30 bases between the germline ends. The CDR3 totals 18 residues. In nucleotides, the CDR3 is TGTGCCAGCAGTCGAAGTGTGGGTGCCGGATACCAGAGGGGTGAGCAGTTCTTC. Encoded protein: CASSRSVGAGYQRGEQFF. Supplemented by reference TRBV7-3 and TRBJ2-1, the full variable domain reads GAGVSQTPSNKVTEKGKYVELRCDPISGHTALYWYRQSLGQGPEFLIYFQGTGAADDSGLPNDRFFAVRPEGSVSTLKIQRTERGDSAVYLCASSRSVGAGYQRGEQFFGPGTRLTVL.

The rearrangement links TRBV5-1 to TRBJ1-6; 9 bases map to TRBD1. CDR1 SGHRS and CDR2 YFSETQ come from the germline V gene. The CDR3 is 15 residues long. V was pared by 4 bases and J by 7 bases, with 6 bases of the junction left unmatched. The CDR3 is CASSQDRGVNSPLHF. The CDR3 DNA sequence: TGCGCCAGCAGCCAGGACAGGGGTGTGAATTCACCCCTCCACTTT.

The CDR3 sequence: CASRDPGARRDGYTF. In DNA, the CDR3 is TGTGCCAGCAGGGACCCAGGGGCCCGACGAGATGGCTACACCTTC. The gene calls are TRBV6-5 and TRBJ1-2, with D perhaps TRBD1 (6 bases). This CDR3 has 15 residues. Germline lookup yields CDR1 MNHEY and CDR2 SVGAGI. V dropped 6 bases and J dropped 6 bases, with 20 bases sitting between them.

The chain combines TRBV5-1 with TRBJ2-5; 7 positions agree with TRBD2. The ends lost 3 bases at V and 2 bases at J; junction bases unmatched: 13. The CDR3 is 17 residues long. Germline V gene lookup returns CDR1 SGHRS and CDR2 YFSETQ. The CDR3 sequence is CASSSGGGGGVQETQYF. DNA of the CDR3: TGCGCCAGCAGCTCAGGCGGTGGTGGGGGGGTTCAAGAGACCCAGTACTTC. Full variable domain (missing parts from reference TRBV5-1 and TRBJ2-5): KAGVTQTPRYLIKTRGQQVTLSCSPISGHRSVSWYQQTPGQGLQFLFEYFSETQRNKGNFPGRFSGRQFSNSRSEMNVSTLELGDSALYLCASSSGGGGGVQETQYFGPGTRLLVL.

The gene calls are TRBV18 and TRBJ2-7; D might be TRBD2 (5 bases). CDR3 length: 13 residues. V was pared by 3 bases and J by 5 bases, with 11 bases between. The V gene's germline CDR1 is KGHSH and CDR2 LQKENI. CDR3 nucleotides: TGTGCCAGCTCACCGTTATCGGGAAACGAGCAGTACTTC. It yields the protein CASSPLSGNEQYF.

The gene calls are TRBV28 and TRBJ2-1, with D possibly being TRBD2 (5 bases). The CDR3 sequence is 16 residues long. Germline CDR1 MDHEN, CDR2 SYDVKM. Trimming left V 6 bases short and J 2 bases short, with 17 bases between. The DNA for the CDR3 is TGTGCCAGCAGCCCCGGGAATCAGCGGCCCTACAATGAGCAGTTCTTC. Amino acids: CASSPGNQRPYNEQFF. Drawing the rest from reference TRBV28 and TRBJ2-1, the complete variable domain is DVKVTQSSRYLVKRTGEKVFLECVQDMDHENMFWYRQDPGLGLRLIYFSYDVKMKEKGDIPEGYSVSREKKERFSLILESASTNQTSMYLCASSPGNQRPYNEQFFGPGTRLTVL.

The V gene is TRBV6-5, the J gene TRBJ2-7; D assignment may be TRBD1 or TRBD2 (5 bases each). CDR1 and CDR2 (germline): MNHEY, SVGAGI. V shed 2 bases and J shed 2 bases, with 16 bases lying between them. The CDR3 contains 16 residues. CDR3 in DNA: TGTGCCAGCAGTTACCGTGTGGGACCCGTAACCTACGAGCAGTACTTC. Protein: CASSYRVGPVTYEQYF.

The chain couples TRBV27 to TRBJ1-2, with 9 bases identical to TRBD1. The CDR3 is 17 residues long. V lost 3 bases and J lost 4; bases outside the gene matches: 12. The germline V gene has CDR1 MNHEY and CDR2 SMNVEV (reference sequence). CDR3 in DNA: TGTGCCAGCAGTTTTGCAGACGGGACAGGGATTATCTATGGCTACACCTTC. Its protein product is CASSFADGTGIIYGYTF.